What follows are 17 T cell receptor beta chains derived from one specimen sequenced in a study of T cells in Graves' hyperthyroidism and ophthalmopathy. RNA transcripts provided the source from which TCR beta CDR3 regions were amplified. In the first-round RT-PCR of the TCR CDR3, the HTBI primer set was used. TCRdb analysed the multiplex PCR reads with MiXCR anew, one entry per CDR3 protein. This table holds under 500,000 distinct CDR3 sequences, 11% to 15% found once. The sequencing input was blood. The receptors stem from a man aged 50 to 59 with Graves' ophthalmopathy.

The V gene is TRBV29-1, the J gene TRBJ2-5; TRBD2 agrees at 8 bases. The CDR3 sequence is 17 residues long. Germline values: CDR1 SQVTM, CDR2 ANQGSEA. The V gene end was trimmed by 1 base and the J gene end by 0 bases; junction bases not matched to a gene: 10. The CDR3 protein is CSVEVRASGSYQETQYF. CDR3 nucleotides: TGCAGCGTTGAAGTTAGGGCTAGCGGGTCCTACCAAGAGACCCAGTACTTC.

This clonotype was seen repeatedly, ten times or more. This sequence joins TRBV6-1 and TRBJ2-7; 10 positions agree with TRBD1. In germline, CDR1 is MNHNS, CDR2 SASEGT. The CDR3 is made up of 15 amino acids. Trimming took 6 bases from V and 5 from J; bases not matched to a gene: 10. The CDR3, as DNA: TGTGCCAGCAGACGGGACAGGGGAAATAGAGACGAGCAGTACTTC. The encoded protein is CASRRDRGNRDEQYF.

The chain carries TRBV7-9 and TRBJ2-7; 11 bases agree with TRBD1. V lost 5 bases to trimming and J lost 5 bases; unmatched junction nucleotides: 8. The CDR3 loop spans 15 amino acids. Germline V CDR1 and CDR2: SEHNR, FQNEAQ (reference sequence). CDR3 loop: CASSARDRGVHEQYF. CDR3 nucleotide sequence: TGTGCCAGCAGCGCCCGGGACAGGGGGGTCCACGAGCAGTACTTC.

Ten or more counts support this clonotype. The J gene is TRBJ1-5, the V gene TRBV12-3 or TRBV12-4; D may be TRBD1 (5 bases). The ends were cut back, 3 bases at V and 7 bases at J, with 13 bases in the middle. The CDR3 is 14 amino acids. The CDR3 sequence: CASSFRDAGQPQHF. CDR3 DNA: TGTGCCAGCAGTTTTCGGGACGCCGGCCAGCCCCAGCATTTT.

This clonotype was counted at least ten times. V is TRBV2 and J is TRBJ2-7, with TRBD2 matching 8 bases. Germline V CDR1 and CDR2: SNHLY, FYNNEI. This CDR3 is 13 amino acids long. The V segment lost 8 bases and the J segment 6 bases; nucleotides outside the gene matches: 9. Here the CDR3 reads CASATGLDLEQYF. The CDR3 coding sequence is TGTGCCAGCGCTACGGGACTAGATCTCGAGCAGTACTTC.

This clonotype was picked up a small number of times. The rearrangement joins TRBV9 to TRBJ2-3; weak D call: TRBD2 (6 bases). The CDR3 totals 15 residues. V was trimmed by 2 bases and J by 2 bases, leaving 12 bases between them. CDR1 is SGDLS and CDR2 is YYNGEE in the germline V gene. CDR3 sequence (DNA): TGTGCCAGCAGCGTGTCCGGGAGAACCACAGATACGCAGTATTTT. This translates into CASSVSGRTTDTQYF.

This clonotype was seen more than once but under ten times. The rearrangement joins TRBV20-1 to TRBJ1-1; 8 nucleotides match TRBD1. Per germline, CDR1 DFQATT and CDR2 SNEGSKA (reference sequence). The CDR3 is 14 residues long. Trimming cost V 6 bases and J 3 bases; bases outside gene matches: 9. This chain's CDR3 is CSAEDRARYTEAFF. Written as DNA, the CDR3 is TGCAGTGCCGAGGACAGGGCGAGGTACACTGAAGCTTTCTTT.

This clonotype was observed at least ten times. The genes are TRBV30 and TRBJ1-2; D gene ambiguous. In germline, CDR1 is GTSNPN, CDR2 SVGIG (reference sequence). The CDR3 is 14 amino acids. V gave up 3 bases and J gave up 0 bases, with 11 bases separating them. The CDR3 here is CAWSRAGSNYGYTF. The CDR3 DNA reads TGTGCCTGGAGCAGAGCGGGCTCTAACTATGGCTACACCTTC.

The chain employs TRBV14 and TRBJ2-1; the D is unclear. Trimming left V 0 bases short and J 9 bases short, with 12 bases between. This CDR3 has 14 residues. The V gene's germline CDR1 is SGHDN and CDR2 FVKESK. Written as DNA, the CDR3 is TGTGCCAGCAGCCAAGATCGTACGAGGAGTGAGCAGTTCTTC. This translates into CASSQDRTRSEQFF.

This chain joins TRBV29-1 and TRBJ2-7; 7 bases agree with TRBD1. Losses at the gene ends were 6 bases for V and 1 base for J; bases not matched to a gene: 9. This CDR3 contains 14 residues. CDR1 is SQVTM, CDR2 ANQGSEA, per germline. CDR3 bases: TGCAGCGTAGCCGGGACAGATATTTCCTACGAGCAGTACTTC. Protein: CSVAGTDISYEQYF.

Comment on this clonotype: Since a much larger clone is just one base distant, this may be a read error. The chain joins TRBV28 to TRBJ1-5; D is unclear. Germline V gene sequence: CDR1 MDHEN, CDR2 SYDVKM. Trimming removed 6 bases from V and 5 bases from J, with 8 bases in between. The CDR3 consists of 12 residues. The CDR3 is CASRSLHQPQHF. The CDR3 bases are TGTGCCAGCAGGTCGCTCCATCAGCCCCAGCATTTT.

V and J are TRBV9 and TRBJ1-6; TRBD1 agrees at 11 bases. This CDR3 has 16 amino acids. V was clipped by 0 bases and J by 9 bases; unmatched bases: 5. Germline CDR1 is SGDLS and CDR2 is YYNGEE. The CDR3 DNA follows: TGTGCCAGCAGCGTAGGGGACAGGGGGGCGATTTCACCCCTCCACTTT. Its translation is CASSVGDRGAISPLHF.

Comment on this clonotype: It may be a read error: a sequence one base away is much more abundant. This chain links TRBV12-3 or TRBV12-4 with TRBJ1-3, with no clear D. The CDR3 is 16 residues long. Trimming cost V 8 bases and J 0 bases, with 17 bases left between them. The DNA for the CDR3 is TGTGCCAGCGCCAAACTAGACAAGCACTCTGGAAACACCATATATTTT. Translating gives CASAKLDKHSGNTIYF.

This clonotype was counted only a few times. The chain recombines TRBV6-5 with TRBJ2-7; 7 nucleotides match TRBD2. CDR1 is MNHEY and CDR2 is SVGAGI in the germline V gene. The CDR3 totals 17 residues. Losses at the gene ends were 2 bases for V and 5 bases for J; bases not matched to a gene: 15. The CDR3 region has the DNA TGTGCCAGCAGTTACCGTGGGGGGAGGGTTTTTGTCCACGAGCAGTACTTC. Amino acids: CASSYRGGRVFVHEQYF.

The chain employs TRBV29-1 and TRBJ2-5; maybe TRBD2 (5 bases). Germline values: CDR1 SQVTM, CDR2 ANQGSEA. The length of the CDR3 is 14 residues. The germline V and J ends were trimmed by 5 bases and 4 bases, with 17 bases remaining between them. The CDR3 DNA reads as TGCAGCGTTTTGTTTGCGGGTCGCAGAGAGACCCAGTACTTC. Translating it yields CSVLFAGRRETQYF.

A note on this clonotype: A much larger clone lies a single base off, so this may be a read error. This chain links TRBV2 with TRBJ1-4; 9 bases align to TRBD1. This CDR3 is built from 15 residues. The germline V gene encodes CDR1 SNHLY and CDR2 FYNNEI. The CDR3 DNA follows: TGTGCCAGCAGACAGCGGGACAGGGTTGGTGAAAAACTGGTTTTT. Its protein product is CASRQRDRVGEKLVF.

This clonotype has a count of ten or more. CDR3 sequence reads: CSAIRDSFYEQYF. In nucleotides, the CDR3 is TGCAGTGCTATCCGGGACAGCTTCTACGAGCAGTACTTC. The rearrangement links TRBV20-1 to TRBJ2-7, with TRBD1 identical over 7 bases. There are 13 residues in the CDR3. V gave up 4 bases and J gave up 3 bases; unmatched junction bases: 6. Germline CDR1 and CDR2: DFQATT and SNEGSKA (reference sequence).